The 4 T cell receptor beta chains below all came from one sample that was sequenced in a study of early T cells in non-severe SARS-CoV-2 infection (dated by TCRdb to the early 2020s). Library method: 5' RACE. For sequencing, a NextSeq 500 was employed. TCRdb reran the public reads through fastp at Q25 and MiXCR, keeping productive beta chains. CDR3 protein sequences are deduplicated, and each keeps its most common genes and DNA. The table for this sample lists about 36,000 distinct CDR3 sequences; roughly 5.4% of them were counted only once. The ten biggest clones cover around 27% of the sample. Sequenced sample: whole blood. These receptors all stem from an adult who was a healthcare worker with PCR-confirmed SARS-CoV-2 infection or an uninfected control (not recorded which).

This clonotype was picked up many times. The rearrangement links TRBV2 to TRBJ1-4, with D unclear. Germline assignment: CDR1 SNHLY and CDR2 FYNNEI. This CDR3 region has 15 residues. Trimming pared 2 bases from V and 0 bases from J, leaving 7 bases between. This chain's CDR3 is CASSESSATNEKLFF. CDR3 DNA sequence: TGTGCCAGCAGTGAATCCAGTGCAACTAATGAAAAACTGTTTTTT.

This clonotype was observed a few times. The chain has TRBV3-1 and TRBJ2-3; D is uncertain. Germline assignment: CDR1 LGHDT and CDR2 YNNKEL (reference sequence). The CDR3 runs to 13 residues. Between the trimmed V and J ends, which lost 1 base and 8 bases, there was a span of 10 bases. The CDR3 region is CASSQGPLATQYF. The CDR3 nucleotides are TGTGCCAGCAGCCAAGGGCCATTGGCTACGCAGTATTTT.

This clonotype was seen a few times. The CDR3 protein is CASNRGPGTEAFF. The CDR3 coding sequence is TGTGCCAGTAACAGGGGCCCGGGCACTGAAGCTTTCTTT. The chain uses TRBV7-3 and TRBJ1-1; 7 bases agree with TRBD1. This CDR3 spans 13 amino acids. Germline trimming cut 9 bases from V and 4 bases from J; bases unmatched to any gene: 8. Germline lookup yields CDR1 SGHTA and CDR2 FQGTGA.

CDR3 sequence (DNA): TGCAGTGCTAGAGATTCGCTCGTTATGGGCAATCAGCCCCAGCATTTT. Translated, it gives CSARDSLVMGNQPQHF. The rearrangement links TRBV20-1 to TRBJ1-5; D unresolved. Germline-derived CDR1 and CDR2 are DFQATT and SNEGSKA (reference sequence). CDR3 length: 16 residues. V lost 0 bases to trimming and J lost 2 bases, with 14 bases between them.